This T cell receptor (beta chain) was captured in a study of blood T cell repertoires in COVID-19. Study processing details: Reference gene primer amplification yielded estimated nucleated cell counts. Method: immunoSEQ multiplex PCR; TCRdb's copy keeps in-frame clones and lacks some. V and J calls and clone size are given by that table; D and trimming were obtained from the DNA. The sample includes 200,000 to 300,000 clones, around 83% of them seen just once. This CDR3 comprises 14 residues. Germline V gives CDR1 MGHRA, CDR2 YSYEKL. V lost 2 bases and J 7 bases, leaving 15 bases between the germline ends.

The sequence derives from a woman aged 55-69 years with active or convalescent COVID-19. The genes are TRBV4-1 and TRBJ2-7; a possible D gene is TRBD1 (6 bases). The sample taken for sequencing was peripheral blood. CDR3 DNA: TGCGCCAGCAGCCAAACCTCAGGGGTTGGGGAGCAGTACTTC. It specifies CASSQTSGVGEQYF.